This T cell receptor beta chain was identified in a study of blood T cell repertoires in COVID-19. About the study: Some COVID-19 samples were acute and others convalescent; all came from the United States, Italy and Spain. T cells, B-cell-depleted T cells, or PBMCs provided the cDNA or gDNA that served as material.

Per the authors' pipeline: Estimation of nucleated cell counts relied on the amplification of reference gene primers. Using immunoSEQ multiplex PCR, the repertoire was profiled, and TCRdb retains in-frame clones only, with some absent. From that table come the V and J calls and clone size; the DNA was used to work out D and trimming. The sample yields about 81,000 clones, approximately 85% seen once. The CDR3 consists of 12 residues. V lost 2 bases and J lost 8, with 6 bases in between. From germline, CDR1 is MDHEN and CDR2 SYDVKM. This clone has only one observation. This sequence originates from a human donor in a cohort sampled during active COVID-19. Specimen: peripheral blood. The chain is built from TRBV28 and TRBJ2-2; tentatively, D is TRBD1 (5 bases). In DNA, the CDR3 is TGTGCCAGCAGTTTAAGACAGGGGGAGCTGTTTTTT. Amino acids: CASSLRQGELFF. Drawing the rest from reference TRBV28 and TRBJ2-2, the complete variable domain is DVKVTQSSRYLVKRTGEKVFLECVQDMDHENMFWYRQDPGLGLRLIYFSYDVKMKEKGDIPEGYSVSREKKERFSLILESASTNQTSMYLCASSLRQGELFFGEGSRLTVL.